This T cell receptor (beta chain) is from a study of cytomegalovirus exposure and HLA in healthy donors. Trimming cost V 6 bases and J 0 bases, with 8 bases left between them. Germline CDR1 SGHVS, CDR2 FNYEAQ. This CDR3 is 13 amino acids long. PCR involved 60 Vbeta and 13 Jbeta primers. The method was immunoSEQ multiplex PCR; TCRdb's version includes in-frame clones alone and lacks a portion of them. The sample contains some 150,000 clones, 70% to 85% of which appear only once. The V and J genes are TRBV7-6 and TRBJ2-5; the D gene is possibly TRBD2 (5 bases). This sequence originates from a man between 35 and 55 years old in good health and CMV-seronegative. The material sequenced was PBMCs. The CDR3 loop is CASSPGYQETQYF. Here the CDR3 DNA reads TGTGCCAGCAGTCCGGGGTACCAAGAGACCCAGTACTTC.